This T cell receptor (beta chain) was captured by sequencing in a study of early T cells in non-severe SARS-CoV-2 infection. V lost 0 bases and J lost 6, with 4 bases in between. This CDR3 has 13 amino acids. Germline CDR1 reads SGHRS; CDR2 reads YFSETQ. The library protocol tagged individual cDNA molecules with unique molecular identifiers. TCRdb reprocessed the 5' RACE reads with MiXCR, giving one entry per CDR3 protein. The table records approximately 76,000 distinct CDR3 sequences, about 12% of them present only once. This clonotype was obtained from an adult who was a healthcare worker with PCR-confirmed SARS-CoV-2 infection or an uninfected control (not recorded which). The J gene is TRBJ1-6, the V gene TRBV5-1; no definite D call. Sequencing was performed on whole blood. CDR3 DNA sequence: TGCGCCAGCAGCTTGGACGGTAATTCACCCCTCCACTTT. This sequence encodes CASSLDGNSPLHF.